This T cell receptor beta chain was identified during a study of a mutant IDH1 vaccine in newly diagnosed glioma. Study as a whole: The initiation of vaccination occurred 4-6 weeks after radiotherapy alone, or with temozolomide cycles. Patients' prior therapy spanned radiotherapy, temozolomide, or both; most underwent both.

Sequenced by immunoSEQ multiplex PCR; TCRdb stores in-frame clones only, minus some. The repertoire has tens of thousands of clones, roughly 61% of them found once; the top ten carry about 5%. The time point is: week 47, end of study. A 20-mer mutant IDH1 peptide at 300 ug was injected subcutaneously with topical imiquimod. Patients in the study were vaccinated eight times, receiving shots in weeks 1, 3, 5, 7, 11, 15, 19 and 23. Donor tumors were new WHO grade 3 or 4 IDH1-mutant, ATRX-lost astrocytomas. This CDR3 comprises 13 residues. CDR1 is MGHDK and CDR2 is SYGVNS in the germline V gene. Trimming cost V 10 bases and J 0 bases, with 10 bases left between them. About this clone: Its antigen is currently unknown.

Sequencing was performed on peripheral blood mononuclear cells (PBMCs), taken from a glioma patient whose treatment included an IDH1 peptide vaccine. This chain joins TRBV25-1 and TRBJ2-1; TRBD1 or TRBD2 may be the D gene (5 bases each). This TCR derives from a man in his forties with glioma. Some clones in this sample may be carry-over from other donors' samples. CDR3 DNA: TGTGCCACCCAGGGAGCCTCCTACAATGAGCAGTTCTTC. Its protein product is CATQGASYNEQFF.